This entry concerns a single T cell receptor (beta chain). The target antigen is unknown. The V end lost 6 bases, the J end lost 4 bases, and 20 bases lay between the germline ends. This CDR3 comprises 16 residues. Germline loops: CDR1 SGHRS, CDR2 YFSETQ. The data were taken from a study of CD8 T cells in ankylosing spondylitis. Study-level findings and limits: Characteristic of ankylosing spondylitis blood, it appeared, was a TCR beta motif comprising 7 to 9 highly homologous variants. In synovial fluid and blood from reactive arthritis, some motif variants were previously reported. Matched synovial fluid from ankylosing spondylitis patients was reported to be enriched for disease-linked clones.

Using its own MiXCR run on the 5' RACE reads, TCRdb lists one record per CDR3 protein. Of some 840,000 distinct CDR3 sequences listed, approximately 10% are singletons. The sequence was collected from a male donor with ankylosing spondylitis. The material sequenced was blood, either unsorted or a sorted T cell fraction (not recorded which). The V call is TRBV5-1, the J call TRBJ2-1; a possible D gene is TRBD2 (7 bases). CDR3 DNA: TGCGCCAGCAAGGGGGGGCGGGAGTATATGTACAATGAGCAGTTCTTC. Translation: CASKGGREYMYNEQFF. Full variable domain (outside the CDR3, taken from reference TRBV5-1 and TRBJ2-1): KAGVTQTPRYLIKTRGQQVTLSCSPISGHRSVSWYQQTPGQGLQFLFEYFSETQRNKGNFPGRFSGRQFSNSRSEMNVSTLELGDSALYLCASKGGREYMYNEQFFGPGTRLTVL.